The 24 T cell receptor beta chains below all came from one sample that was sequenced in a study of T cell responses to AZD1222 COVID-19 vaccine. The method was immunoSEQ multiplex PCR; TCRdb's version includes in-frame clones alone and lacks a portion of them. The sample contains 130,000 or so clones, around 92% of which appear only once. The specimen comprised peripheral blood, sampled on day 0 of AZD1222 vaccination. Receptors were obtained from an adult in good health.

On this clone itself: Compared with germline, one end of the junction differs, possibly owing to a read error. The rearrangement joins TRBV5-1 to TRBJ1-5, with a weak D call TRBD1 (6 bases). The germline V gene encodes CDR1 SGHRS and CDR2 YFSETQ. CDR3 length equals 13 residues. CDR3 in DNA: TGCGCCAGCAGCTGGGGGGACAATGAGCCCCAGCATTTT. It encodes CASSWGDNEPQHF.

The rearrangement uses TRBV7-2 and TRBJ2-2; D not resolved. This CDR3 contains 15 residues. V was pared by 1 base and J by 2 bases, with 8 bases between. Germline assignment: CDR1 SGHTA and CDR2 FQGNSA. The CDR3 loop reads CASSLEVTNTGELFF. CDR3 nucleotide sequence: TGTGCCAGCAGCTTAGAGGTCACTAACACCGGGGAGCTGTTTTTT.

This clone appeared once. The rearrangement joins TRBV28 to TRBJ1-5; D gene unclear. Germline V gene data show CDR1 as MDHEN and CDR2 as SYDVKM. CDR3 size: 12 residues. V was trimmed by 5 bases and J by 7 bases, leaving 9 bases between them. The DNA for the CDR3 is TGTGCCAGCAGTCCCCTGGTCCAGCCCCAGCATTTT. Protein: CASSPLVQPQHF.

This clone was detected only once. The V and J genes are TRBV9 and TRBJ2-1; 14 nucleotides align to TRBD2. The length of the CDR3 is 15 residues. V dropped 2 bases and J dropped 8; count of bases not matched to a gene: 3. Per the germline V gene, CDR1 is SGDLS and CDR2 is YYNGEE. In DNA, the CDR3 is TGTGCCAGCAGCGTGACTAGCGGGGGGGCCTATGAGCAGTTCTTC. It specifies CASSVTSGGAYEQFF.

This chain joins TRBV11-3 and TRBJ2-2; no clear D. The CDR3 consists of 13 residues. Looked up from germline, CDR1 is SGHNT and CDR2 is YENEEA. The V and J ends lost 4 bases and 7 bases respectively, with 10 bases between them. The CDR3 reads CASSSSRIGELFF. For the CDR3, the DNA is TGTGCCAGCAGCTCGTCTCGAATCGGGGAGCTGTTTTTT.

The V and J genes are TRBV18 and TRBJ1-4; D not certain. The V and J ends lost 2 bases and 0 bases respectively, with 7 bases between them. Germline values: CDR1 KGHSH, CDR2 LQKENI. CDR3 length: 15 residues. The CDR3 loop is CASSPGQATNEKLFF. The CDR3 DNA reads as TGTGCCAGCTCACCAGGGCAAGCAACTAATGAAAAACTGTTTTTT.

CDR3 in amino acids: CASSLQGAAGELFF. CDR3 nucleotide sequence: TGTGCCAGCAGCTTACAGGGGGCCGCCGGGGAGCTGTTTTTT. The chain combines TRBV7-3 with TRBJ2-2, with 8 bases identical to TRBD1. J was trimmed by 6 bases and V by 2 bases; bases with no gene match: 2. The CDR3 spans 14 residues. Per the germline V gene, CDR1 is SGHTA and CDR2 is FQGTGA.

In DNA, the CDR3 is TGTGCCAGCAGCCAGGGAGGGCTAATCTACGAGCAGTACTTC. It translates to CASSQGGLIYEQYF. V and J are TRBV11-2 and TRBJ2-7; 7 bases match TRBD2. The CDR3 runs 14 residues. The ends lost 5 bases at V and 3 bases at J; junction bases unmatched: 7. CDR1 is SGHAT, CDR2 FQNNGV, per germline. Using reference TRBV11-2 and TRBJ2-7 for the parts outside the CDR3, the full variable domain is EAGVAQSPRYKIIEKRQSVAFWCNPISGHATLYWYQQILGQGPKLLIQFQNNGVVDDSQLPKDRFSAERLKGVDSTLKIQPAKLEDSAVYLCASSQGGLIYEQYFGPGTRLTVT.

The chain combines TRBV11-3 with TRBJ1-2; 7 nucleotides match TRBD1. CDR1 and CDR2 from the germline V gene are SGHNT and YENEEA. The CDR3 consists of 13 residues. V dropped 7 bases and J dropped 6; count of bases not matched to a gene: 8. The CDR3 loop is CASKDDRADGYTF. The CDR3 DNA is TGTGCCAGCAAAGATGACAGGGCGGATGGCTACACCTTC.

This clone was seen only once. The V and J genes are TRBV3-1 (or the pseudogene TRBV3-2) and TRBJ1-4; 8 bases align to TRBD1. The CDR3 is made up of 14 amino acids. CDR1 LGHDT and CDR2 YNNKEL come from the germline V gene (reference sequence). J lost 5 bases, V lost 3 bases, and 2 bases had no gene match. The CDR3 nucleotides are TGTGCCAGCAGCCACCGGGACAGGAATGAAAAACTGTTTTTT. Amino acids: CASSHRDRNEKLFF.

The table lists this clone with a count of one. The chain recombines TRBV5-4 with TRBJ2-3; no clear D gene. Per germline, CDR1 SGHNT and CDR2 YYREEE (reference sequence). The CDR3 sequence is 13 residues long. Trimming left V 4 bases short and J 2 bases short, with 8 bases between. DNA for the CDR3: TGTGCCAGCAGCAGTGCCCACACAGATACGCAGTATTTT. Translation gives CASSSAHTDTQYF. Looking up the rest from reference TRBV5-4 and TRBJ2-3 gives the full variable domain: ETGVTQSPTHLIKTRGQQVTLRCSSQSGHNTVSWYQQALGQGPQFIFQYYREEENGRGNFPPRFSGLQFPNYSSELNVNALELDDSALYLCASSSAHTDTQYFGPGTRLTVL.

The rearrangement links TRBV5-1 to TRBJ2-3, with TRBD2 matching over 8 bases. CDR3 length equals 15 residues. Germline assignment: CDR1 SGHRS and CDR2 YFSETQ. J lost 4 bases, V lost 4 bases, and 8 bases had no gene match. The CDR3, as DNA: TGCGCCAGCAGCCCCGGGGGGGCCAGCTCAGATACGCAGTATTTT. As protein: CASSPGGASSDTQYF. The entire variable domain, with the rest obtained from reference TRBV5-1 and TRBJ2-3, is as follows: KAGVTQTPRYLIKTRGQQVTLSCSPISGHRSVSWYQQTPGQGLQFLFEYFSETQRNKGNFPGRFSGRQFSNSRSEMNVSTLELGDSALYLCASSPGGASSDTQYFGPGTRLTVL.

DNA for the CDR3: TGCGCCAGCAGCTTGGGACAGAGCTATGGCTACACCTTC. Protein: CASSLGQSYGYTF. The chain links TRBV5-1 to TRBJ1-2, with a weak D call TRBD1 (5 bases). The V end was cut by 0 bases, the J end by 4 bases, with 7 bases between. CDR1 SGHRS and CDR2 YFSETQ come from the germline V gene. This CDR3 has 13 amino acids.

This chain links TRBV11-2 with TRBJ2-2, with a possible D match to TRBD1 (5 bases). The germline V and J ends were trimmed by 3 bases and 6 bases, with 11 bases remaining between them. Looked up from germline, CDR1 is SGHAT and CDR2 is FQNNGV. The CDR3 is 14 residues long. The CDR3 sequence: CASSLLGAPGELFF. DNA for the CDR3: TGTGCCAGCAGCTTGTTAGGGGCTCCCGGGGAGCTGTTTTTT.

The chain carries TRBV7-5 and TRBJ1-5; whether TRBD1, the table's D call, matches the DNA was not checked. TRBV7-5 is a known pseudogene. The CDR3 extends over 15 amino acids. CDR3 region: CARIRGQGRNQPQHF. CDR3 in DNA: TGTGCCAGAATCAGGGGACAGGGACGCAATCAGCCCCAGCATTTT.

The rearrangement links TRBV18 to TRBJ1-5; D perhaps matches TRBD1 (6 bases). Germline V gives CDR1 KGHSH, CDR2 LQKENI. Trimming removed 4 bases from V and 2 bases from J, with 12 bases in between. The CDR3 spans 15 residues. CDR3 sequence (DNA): TGTGCCAGCTCACGGACAGCCTTGGGCAATCAGCCCCAGCATTTT. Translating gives CASSRTALGNQPQHF.

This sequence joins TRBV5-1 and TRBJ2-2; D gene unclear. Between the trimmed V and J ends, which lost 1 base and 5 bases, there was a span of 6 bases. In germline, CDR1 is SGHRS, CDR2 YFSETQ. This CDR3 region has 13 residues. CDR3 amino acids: CASSLRSTGELFF. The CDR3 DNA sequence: TGCGCCAGCAGCTTGCGGAGTACCGGGGAGCTGTTTTTT.

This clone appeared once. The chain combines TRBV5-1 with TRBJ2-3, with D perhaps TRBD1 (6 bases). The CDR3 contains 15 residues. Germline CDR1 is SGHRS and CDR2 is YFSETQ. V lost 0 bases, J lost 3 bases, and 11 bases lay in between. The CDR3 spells CASSLDAGETDTQYF. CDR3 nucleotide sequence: TGCGCCAGCAGCTTGGATGCAGGGGAGACAGATACGCAGTATTTT.

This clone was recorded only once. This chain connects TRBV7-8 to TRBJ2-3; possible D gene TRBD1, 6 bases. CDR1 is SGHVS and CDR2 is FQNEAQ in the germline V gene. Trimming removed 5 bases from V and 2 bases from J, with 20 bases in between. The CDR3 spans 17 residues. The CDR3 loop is CASSPTGQPISTDTQYF. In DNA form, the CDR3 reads TGTGCCAGCAGCCCGACAGGACAGCCTATCTCCACAGATACGCAGTATTTT.

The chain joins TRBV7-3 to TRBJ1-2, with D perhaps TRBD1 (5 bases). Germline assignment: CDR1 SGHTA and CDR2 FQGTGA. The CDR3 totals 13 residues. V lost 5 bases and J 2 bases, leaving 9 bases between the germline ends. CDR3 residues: CASSPDRNYGYTF. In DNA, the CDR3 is TGTGCCAGCAGCCCTGACAGAAACTATGGCTACACCTTC. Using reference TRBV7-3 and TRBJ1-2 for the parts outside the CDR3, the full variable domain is GAGVSQTPSNKVTEKGKYVELRCDPISGHTALYWYRQSLGQGPEFLIYFQGTGAADDSGLPNDRFFAVRPEGSVSTLKIQRTERGDSAVYLCASSPDRNYGYTFGSGTRLTVV.

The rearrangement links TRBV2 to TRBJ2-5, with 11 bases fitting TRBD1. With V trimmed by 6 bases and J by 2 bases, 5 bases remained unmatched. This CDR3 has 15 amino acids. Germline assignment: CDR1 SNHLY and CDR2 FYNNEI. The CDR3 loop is CASRVGTGGQETQYF. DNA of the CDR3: TGTGCCAGCAGGGTAGGGACAGGGGGACAAGAGACCCAGTACTTC.

CDR3 sequence reads: CASSFDSGVRTYEQYF. CDR3 nucleotides: TGTGCCAGCAGCTTCGATAGCGGGGTACGCACCTACGAGCAGTACTTC. The V call is TRBV11-2, the J call TRBJ2-7, with TRBD2 matching 8 bases. Trimming took 3 bases from V and 2 from J; bases not matched to a gene: 9. Germline V lookup: CDR1 SGHAT, CDR2 FQNNGV. The CDR3 is 16 amino acids.

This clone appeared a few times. The CDR3 protein is CASSRGGQGTDTQYF. The CDR3 DNA sequence: TGTGCCAGCAGCCGGGGGGGCCAAGGCACAGATACGCAGTATTTT. The rearrangement joins TRBV7-3 to TRBJ2-3, with 8 positions matching TRBD2. Trimming at V came to 5 bases and at J to 1 base, leaving 5 bases not matched to a gene. Germline V gene lookup returns CDR1 SGHTA and CDR2 FQGTGA. The CDR3 extends over 15 amino acids.

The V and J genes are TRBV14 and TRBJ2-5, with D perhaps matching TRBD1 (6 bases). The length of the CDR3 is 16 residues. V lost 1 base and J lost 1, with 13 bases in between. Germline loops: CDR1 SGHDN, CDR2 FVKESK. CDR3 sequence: CASSQVRRTVQETQYF. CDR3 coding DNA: TGTGCCAGCAGCCAAGTTCGACGGACAGTCCAAGAGACCCAGTACTTC.